This T cell receptor beta chain was captured by sequencing in a study of T cells in Graves' hyperthyroidism and ophthalmopathy. Germline lookup yields CDR1 MGHRA and CDR2 YSYEKL. The CDR3 spans 17 residues. Trimming cost V 0 bases and J 6 bases, with 18 bases left between them. Regions amplified from RNA transcripts were the TCR beta CDR3 regions. First-round RT-PCR of the TCR CDR3 relied on the HTBI primer set. TCRdb used MiXCR to reprocess the multiplex PCR reads, holding one entry per CDR3 protein. The sample includes around 800,000 distinct CDR3 sequences, more than 30% seen only once; the top ten take 7.5% to 9.5%. This clonotype was found a few times.

Sequencing input: blood. The clonotype originates from a man aged 18 to 29 with Graves' hyperthyroidism. J is TRBJ1-5 and V is TRBV4-1; the D gene is possibly TRBD1 (5 bases). The CDR3 protein is CASSQDLGEGSIQPQHF. The CDR3 nucleotides are TGCGCCAGCAGCCAAGATTTGGGGGAGGGTTCGATTCAGCCCCAGCATTTT.